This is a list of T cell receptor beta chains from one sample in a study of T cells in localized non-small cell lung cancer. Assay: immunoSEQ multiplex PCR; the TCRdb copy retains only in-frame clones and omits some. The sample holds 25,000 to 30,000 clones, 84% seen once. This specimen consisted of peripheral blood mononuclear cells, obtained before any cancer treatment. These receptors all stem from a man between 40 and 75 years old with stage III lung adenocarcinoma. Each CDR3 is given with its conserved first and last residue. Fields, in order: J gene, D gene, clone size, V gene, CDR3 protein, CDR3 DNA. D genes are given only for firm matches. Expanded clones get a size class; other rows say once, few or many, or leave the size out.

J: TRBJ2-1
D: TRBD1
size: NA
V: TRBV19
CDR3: CASSPLGTGTYNEQFF
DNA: TGTGCCAGTAGTCCTCTTGGGACAGGGACCTACAATGAGCAGTTCTTC

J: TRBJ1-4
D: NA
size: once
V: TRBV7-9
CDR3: CASSELRTEPNEKLFF
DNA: TGTGCCAGCAGCGAACTCAGGACTGAGCCCAATGAAAAACTGTTTTTT

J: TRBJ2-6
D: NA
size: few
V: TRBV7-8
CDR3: CASSLLPNSGANVLTF
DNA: TGTGCCAGCAGCTTGTTACCAAACTCTGGGGCCAACGTCCTGACTTTC

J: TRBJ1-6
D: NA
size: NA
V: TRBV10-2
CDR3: CASSDTILSYNSPLHF
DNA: TGCGCCAGCTCCGACACAATTCTCTCCTATAATTCACCCCTCCACTTT

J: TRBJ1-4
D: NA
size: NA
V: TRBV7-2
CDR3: CASSPGRVGEKLFF
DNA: TGTGCCAGCAGCCCCGGACGGGTTGGTGAAAAACTGTTTTTT

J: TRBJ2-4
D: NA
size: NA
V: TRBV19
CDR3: CASSIQGTKNIQYF
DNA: TGTGCCAGTAGTATTCAGGGTACCAAAAACATTCAGTACTTC

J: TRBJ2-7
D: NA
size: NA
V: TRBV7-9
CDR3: CASSKGVPVEQYF
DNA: TGTGCCAGCAGCAAGGGAGTCCCCGTCGAGCAGTACTTC

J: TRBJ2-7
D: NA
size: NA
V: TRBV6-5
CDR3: CASSQRQDEQYF
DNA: TGTGCCAGCAGCCAGCGACAGGACGAGCAGTACTTC

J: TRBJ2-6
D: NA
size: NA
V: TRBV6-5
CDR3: CASSWGSGANVLTF
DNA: TGTGCCAGCAGTTGGGGATCTGGGGCCAACGTCCTGACTTTC

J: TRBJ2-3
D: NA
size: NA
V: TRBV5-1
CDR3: CASSLALLTDTQYF
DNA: TGCGCCAGCAGCTTGGCCCTGCTCACAGATACGCAGTATTTT

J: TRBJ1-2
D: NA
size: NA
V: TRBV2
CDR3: CASTRNHYESGYTF
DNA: TGTGCCAGCACGAGGAACCACTATGAATCTGGCTACACCTTC

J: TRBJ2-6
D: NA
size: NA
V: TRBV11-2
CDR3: CASSLIPSGANVLTF
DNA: TGTGCCAGCAGCTTAATTCCTTCTGGGGCCAACGTCCTGACTTTC

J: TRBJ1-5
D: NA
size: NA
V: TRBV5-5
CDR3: CASSNLIGVQPQHF
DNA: TGTGCCAGCAGCAATCTAATAGGGGTACAGCCCCAGCATTTT

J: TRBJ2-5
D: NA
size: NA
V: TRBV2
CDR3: CASSSSFRGETQYF
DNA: TGTGCCAGCAGTTCATCCTTCCGGGGGGAGACCCAGTACTTC

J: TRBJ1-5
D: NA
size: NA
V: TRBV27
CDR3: CASTHRGGEQPQHF
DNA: TGTGCCAGCACCCACCGGGGGGGGGAGCAGCCCCAGCATTTT

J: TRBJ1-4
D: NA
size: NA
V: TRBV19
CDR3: CASSITADYSEKLFF
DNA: TGTGCCAGTAGTATTACGGCGGATTACAGTGAAAAACTGTTTTTT

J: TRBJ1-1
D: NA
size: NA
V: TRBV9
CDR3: CASGRGGVNTEAFF
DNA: TGTGCCAGCGGTCGCGGGGGAGTGAACACTGAAGCTTTCTTT

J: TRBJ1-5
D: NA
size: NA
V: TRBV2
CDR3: CASSEQFSNQPQHF
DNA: TGTGCCAGCAGTGAACAGTTTAGCAATCAGCCCCAGCATTTT

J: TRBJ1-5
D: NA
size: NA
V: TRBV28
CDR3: CASSLPGGGGQPQHF
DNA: TGTGCCAGCTCCCTGCCTGGGGGAGGAGGGCAGCCCCAGCATTTT

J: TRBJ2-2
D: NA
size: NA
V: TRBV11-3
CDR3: CASSHDTGELFF
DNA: TGTGCCAGCAGCCACGACACCGGGGAGCTGTTTTTT

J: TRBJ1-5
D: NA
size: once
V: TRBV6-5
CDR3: CASSPPGTQNQPQHF
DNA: TGTGCCAGCAGCCCTCCCGGGACTCAGAATCAGCCCCAGCATTTT

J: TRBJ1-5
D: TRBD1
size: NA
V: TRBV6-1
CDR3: CASSELGTGRGQPQHF
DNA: TGTGCCAGCAGTGAACTCGGGACAGGGCGAGGCCAGCCCCAGCATTTT

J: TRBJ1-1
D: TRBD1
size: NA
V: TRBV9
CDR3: CASATGGGEAFF
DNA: TGTGCCAGCGCGACAGGGGGCGGTGAAGCTTTCTTT

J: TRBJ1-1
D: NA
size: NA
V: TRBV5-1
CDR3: CASSLGANTEAFF
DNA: TGCGCCAGCAGCTTGGGAGCTAACACTGAAGCTTTCTTT

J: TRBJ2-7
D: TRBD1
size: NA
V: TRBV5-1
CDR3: CASSLGTGYEQYF
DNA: TGCGCCAGCAGCTTGGGGACAGGATACGAGCAGTACTTC

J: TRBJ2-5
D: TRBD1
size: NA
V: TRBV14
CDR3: CASSQARQGVTETQYF
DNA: TGTGCCAGCAGCCAAGCAAGACAGGGGGTAACGGAGACCCAGTACTTC

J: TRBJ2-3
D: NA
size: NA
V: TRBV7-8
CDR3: CASSQRHNTDTQYF
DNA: TGTGCCAGCAGCCAACGACACAACACAGATACGCAGTATTTT

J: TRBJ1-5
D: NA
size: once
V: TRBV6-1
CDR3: CASSEELRGNQPQHF
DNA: TGTGCCAGCAGTGAGGAGCTCAGGGGTAATCAGCCCCAGCATTTT

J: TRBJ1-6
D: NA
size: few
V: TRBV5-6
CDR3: CASSLAYKSSPLHF
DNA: TGTGCCAGCAGCTTGGCGTACAAATCATCACCCCTCCACTTT

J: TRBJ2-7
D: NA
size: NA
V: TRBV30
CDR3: CAWSRWGLIYEQYF
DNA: TGTGCCTGGAGTCGCTGGGGGCTAATTTACGAGCAGTACTTC

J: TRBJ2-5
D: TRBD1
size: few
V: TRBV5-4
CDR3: CASSQAGGRGETQYF
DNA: TGTGCCAGCAGCCAAGCAGGGGGCAGGGGAGAGACCCAGTACTTC

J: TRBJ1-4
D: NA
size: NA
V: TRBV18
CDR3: CASARDVREKLFF
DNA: TGTGCCAGCGCGAGGGACGTCCGGGAAAAACTGTTTTTT

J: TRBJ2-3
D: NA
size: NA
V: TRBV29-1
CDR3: CSCLGFDTQYF
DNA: TGCAGCTGTCTTGGGTTCGATACGCAGTATTTT

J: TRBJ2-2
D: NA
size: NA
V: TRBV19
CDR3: CASSAEGVKMFF
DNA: TGTGCCAGTAGCGCGGAGGGGGTGAAAATGTTTTTT

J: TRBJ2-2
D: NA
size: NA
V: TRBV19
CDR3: CASSIGLNTGELFF
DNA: TGTGCCAGTAGTATAGGGCTGAACACCGGGGAGCTGTTTTTT

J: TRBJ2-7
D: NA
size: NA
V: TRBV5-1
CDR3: CASSLATGPYEQYF
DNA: TGCGCCAGCAGCTTGGCCACAGGGCCCTACGAGCAGTACTTC

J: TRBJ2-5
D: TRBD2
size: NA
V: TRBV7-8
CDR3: CASSVGSGGQAVETQYF
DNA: TGTGCCAGCAGCGTAGGTAGCGGGGGCCAGGCCGTAGAGACCCAGTACTTC

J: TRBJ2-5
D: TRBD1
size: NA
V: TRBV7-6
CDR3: CASSTGTGRETQYF
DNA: TGTGCCAGCAGCACTGGGACAGGGAGAGAGACCCAGTACTTC

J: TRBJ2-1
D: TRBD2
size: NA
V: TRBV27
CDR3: CASSSLSRGSGSGNEQFF
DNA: TGTGCCAGCAGTTCCCTATCTCGGGGTAGCGGGAGTGGTAATGAGCAGTTCTTC

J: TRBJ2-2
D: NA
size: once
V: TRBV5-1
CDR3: CASSPVRPGANTGELFF
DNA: TGCGCCAGCAGCCCGGTCCGTCCGGGCGCGAACACCGGGGAGCTGTTTTTT

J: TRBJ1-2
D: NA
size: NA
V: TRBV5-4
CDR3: CASSSGTPYGYTF
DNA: TGTGCCAGCAGCTCAGGGACTCCCTATGGCTACACCTTC

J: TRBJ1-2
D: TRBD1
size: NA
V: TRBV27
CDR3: CASSLTPDRVYGYTF
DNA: TGTGCCAGCAGTTTAACCCCGGACAGGGTCTATGGCTACACCTTC

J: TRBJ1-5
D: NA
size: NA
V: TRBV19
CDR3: CASSIQRQNQPQHF
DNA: TGTGCCAGTAGTATCCAAAGGCAAAATCAGCCCCAGCATTTT

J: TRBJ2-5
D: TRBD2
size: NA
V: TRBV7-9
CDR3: CASSKTSGETQYF
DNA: TGTGCCAGCAGCAAAACTAGCGGAGAGACCCAGTACTTC

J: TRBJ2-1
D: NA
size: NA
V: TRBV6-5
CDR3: CASSYSTWNNEQFF
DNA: TGTGCCAGCAGTTACTCCACATGGAACAATGAGCAGTTCTTC

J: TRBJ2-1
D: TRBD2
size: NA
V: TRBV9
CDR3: CASSVQAGGPNEQFF
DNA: TGTGCCAGCAGCGTACAAGCGGGAGGGCCTAATGAGCAGTTCTTC

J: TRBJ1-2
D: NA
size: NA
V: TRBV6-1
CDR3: CASQGWGHSNGYTF
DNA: TGTGCCAGCCAGGGGTGGGGACACTCGAATGGCTACACCTTC